This T cell receptor beta chain was observed in a study of blood T cell repertoires in COVID-19. Turning to the study itself: The analysed material was cDNA or gDNA that came from T cells, B-cell-depleted T cells, or PBMCs.

Repertoires were generated with immunoSEQ multiplex PCR, while TCRdb's copy carries only in-frame clones and drops some. The table has 100,000 or so clones, about 91% seen once. What was sequenced was peripheral blood. The receptor was isolated from a man over 45 with acute or convalescent COVID-19.

Here the CDR3 reads CASSLGTEPTNEKLFF. The DNA of the CDR3 is TGTGCCAGCAGCTTGGGAACAGAGCCAACTAATGAAAAACTGTTTTTT. The rearrangement uses TRBV5-8 and TRBJ1-4, with D uncertain. The CDR3 has 16 amino acids. Germline CDR1 and CDR2: SGHTS and YDEGEE. Trimming removed 0 bases at V and 0 bases at J, with 9 bases between.